A single sample is the source of the 18 T cell receptor beta chains below, sequenced in a study of T cell responses to AZD1222 COVID-19 vaccine. The data were produced by immunoSEQ multiplex PCR, yet TCRdb's version contains in-frame clones alone and is incomplete. The repertoire holds about 130,000 clones, with under 95% as singletons. Material: peripheral blood, obtained on day 0 of AZD1222 vaccination. The receptors were sampled from an adult in good health.

The sample holds a few counts of this clone. The chain uses TRBV10-3 and TRBJ2-5; D is perhaps TRBD1 (5 bases). CDR3 length: 15 amino acids. V shed 2 bases and J shed 0 bases, with 10 bases lying between them. Germline CDR1 ENHRY, CDR2 SYGVKD. CDR3: CAISELRGNQETQYF. The DNA for the CDR3 is TGTGCCATCAGTGAGCTTAGGGGTAACCAAGAGACCCAGTACTTC.

The chain is built from TRBV20-1 and TRBJ1-1; no definite D call. The CDR3 length is 11 residues. The V end lost 0 bases, the J end lost 3 bases, and 2 bases lay between the germline ends. In germline, CDR1 is DFQATT, CDR2 SNEGSKA (reference sequence). The CDR3 DNA sequence: TGCAGTGCTAGAGATTACACTGAAGCTTTCTTT. It is translated as CSARDYTEAFF.

This clone occurred once. The rearrangement uses TRBV28 and TRBJ1-1, with D perhaps matching TRBD1 (6 bases). Germline V gene lookup returns CDR1 MDHEN and CDR2 SYDVKM. V was clipped by 7 bases and J by 7 bases, with 19 bases between them. The CDR3 loop spans 14 amino acids. The DNA for the CDR3 is TGTGCCAGCAAAACGGGGGCAGAGCTCGGTGAAGCTTTCTTT. Translation: CASKTGAELGEAFF. Full variable domain (outside the CDR3, taken from reference TRBV28 and TRBJ1-1): DVKVTQSSRYLVKRTGEKVFLECVQDMDHENMFWYRQDPGLGLRLIYFSYDVKMKEKGDIPEGYSVSREKKERFSLILESASTNQTSMYLCASKTGAELGEAFFGQGTRLTVV.

The chain couples TRBV7-2 to TRBJ2-7; 7 nucleotides match TRBD1. V dropped 3 bases and J dropped 1; count of bases not matched to a gene: 12. Germline loops: CDR1 SGHTA, CDR2 FQGNSA. CDR3 length: 17 residues. This CDR3 is CASSLVFRQGESYEQYF. CDR3 DNA sequence: TGTGCCAGCAGCTTGGTATTCCGACAGGGAGAATCCTACGAGCAGTACTTC.

The chain has TRBV19 and TRBJ1-6; the D gene is possibly TRBD1 (5 bases). The CDR3 is made up of 16 amino acids. Germline CDR1 is LNHDA and CDR2 is SQIVND (reference sequence). With 6 bases removed from V and 10 bases from J, the gap between germline ends came to 22 bases. The CDR3 DNA sequence: TGTGCCAGTAGCTTATTACAGGACCCCACAGGCTCACCCCTCCACTTT. Encoded protein: CASSLLQDPTGSPLHF.

A note on this clone: Compared with germline, one end of the junction differs, possibly owing to a read error. Here the CDR3 reads CASSPGGDTQYF. The CDR3 nucleotides read TGTGCTAGCAGCCCTGGCGGGGATACGCAGTATTTT. V gene TRBV7-7 combines with J gene TRBJ2-3; D is possibly TRBD2 (5 bases). Germline CDR1 reads SSHAT; CDR2 reads FNYEAQ (reference sequence). This CDR3 spans 12 amino acids.

The rearrangement links TRBV24-1 to TRBJ1-5; the match to TRBD1 covers 8 bases. This CDR3 contains 16 residues. From germline, CDR1 is KGHDR and CDR2 SFDVKD. Trimming removed 4 bases from V and 1 base from J; junction bases left unmatched: 5. CDR3 loop: CATSEGGQGSNQPQHF. CDR3 bases: TGTGCCACCAGTGAAGGCGGACAGGGAAGCAATCAGCCCCAGCATTTT.

The rearrangement uses TRBV4-1 and TRBJ1-1; possibly TRBD1 for D (6 bases). CDR1 and CDR2 from the germline V gene are MGHRA and YSYEKL. V lost 2 bases and J 5 bases, leaving 15 bases between the germline ends. The CDR3 is made up of 15 amino acids. The CDR3 protein is CASSQTQGRGTEAFF. The DNA for the CDR3 is TGCGCCAGCAGCCAAACACAGGGACGCGGGACTGAAGCTTTCTTT.

This clone was seen just once. The chain combines TRBV29-1 with TRBJ1-1, with D hard to call. CDR1 and CDR2 (germline): SQVTM, ANQGSEA. CDR3 length: 11 residues. The V end was cut by 5 bases, the J end by 4 bases, with 8 bases between. The chain's CDR3 is CSVREVTEAFF. In nucleotides, the CDR3 is TGCAGCGTTCGGGAGGTCACTGAAGCTTTCTTT.

The sample holds one count of this clone. This chain links TRBV4-2 with TRBJ2-2, with TRBD2 identical over 8 bases. This CDR3 has 16 amino acids. V was clipped by 0 bases and J by 9 bases; unmatched bases: 9. CDR1 and CDR2 (germline): LGHNA, YNFKEQ. The CDR3 bases are TGTGCCAGCAGCCAAGATCATACTAGCGGAGCCCGGGAGCTGTTTTTT. Translating it yields CASSQDHTSGARELFF.

The chain recombines TRBV7-9 with TRBJ1-3, with D hard to call. The CDR3 is made up of 15 amino acids. CDR1 is SEHNR and CDR2 is FQNEAQ in the germline V gene (reference sequence). V lost 5 bases and J lost 0, with 11 bases in between. CDR3 amino acids: CASSPRGSSGNTIYF. The CDR3 bases are TGTGCCAGCAGCCCTCGCGGGAGCTCTGGAAACACCATATATTTT.

V gene TRBV4-3 combines with J gene TRBJ2-1, with 11 positions matching TRBD2. The CDR3 totals 18 residues. The junction had 9 bases not matched to a gene; V was cut back by 5 bases and J by 0 bases. The germline CDR1 and CDR2 sequences are LGHNA and YSLEER. As DNA, the CDR3 is TGCGCCAGCAGCTTAATGACTAGCGGGATGAGCTCCTACAATGAGCAGTTCTTC. This gives the protein CASSLMTSGMSSYNEQFF.

The rearrangement joins TRBV7-3 to TRBJ1-1; D not resolved. The V gene's germline CDR1 is SGHTA and CDR2 FQGTGA. The CDR3 consists of 15 residues. V lost 2 bases to trimming and J lost 1 base, with 11 bases between them. CDR3 nucleotides: TGTGCCAGCAGCTTAGGTACAGAGACGAACACTGAAGCTTTCTTT. Its protein product is CASSLGTETNTEAFF.

This chain joins TRBV12-3 or TRBV12-4 and TRBJ1-1; D unresolved. Trimming stripped 0 bases from V and 0 bases from J, with 2 bases between. The CDR3 has 13 residues. CDR3: CASSLAVNTEAFF. The CDR3, as DNA: TGTGCCAGCAGTTTAGCGGTGAACACTGAAGCTTTCTTT.

This clone was counted once. The V gene is TRBV19, the J gene TRBJ2-2; D is undetermined. The germline V and J ends were trimmed by 4 bases and 7 bases, with 19 bases remaining between them. The CDR3 runs to 16 residues. Germline lookup yields CDR1 LNHDA and CDR2 SQIVND (reference sequence). The CDR3 sequence is CASSTSGSYPRGELFF. CDR3 sequence (DNA): TGTGCCAGTAGTACGTCCGGGTCATACCCCCGCGGGGAGCTGTTTTTT. Based on the CDR3 plus reference TRBV19 and TRBJ2-2, the full variable domain is DGGITQSPKYLFRKEGQNVTLSCEQNLNHDAMYWYRQDPGQGLRLIYYSQIVNDFQKGDIAEGYSVSREKKESFPLTVTSAQKNPTAFYLCASSTSGSYPRGELFFGEGSRLTVL.

J is TRBJ2-1 and V is TRBV7-2; 9 bases map to TRBD2. CDR1 SGHTA and CDR2 FQGNSA come from the germline V gene. The V segment lost 4 bases and the J segment 0 bases; nucleotides outside the gene matches: 1. This CDR3 region has 15 residues. Here the CDR3 DNA reads TGTGCCAGCAGCTATAGCGGGAGCTCCTACAATGAGCAGTTCTTC. Encoded protein: CASSYSGSSYNEQFF.

The chain couples TRBV6-2 or TRBV6-3 to TRBJ2-7, with a tentative D call TRBD2 (6 bases). Germline CDR1 is MNHEY and CDR2 is SVGEGT. CDR3 length: 15 amino acids. Trimming stripped 4 bases from V and 0 bases from J, with 13 bases between. The CDR3 DNA is TGTGCCAGCAGTTCAGCGGGTTTCAGCTCCTACGAGCAGTACTTC. This encodes CASSSAGFSSYEQYF.

The chain combines TRBV5-1 with TRBJ2-3; 15 bases agree with TRBD2. After removal of 3 bases from V and 6 bases from J, the junction contained 8 bases not matched to a gene. The CDR3 covers 17 residues. Per germline, CDR1 SGHRS and CDR2 YFSETQ. CDR3 loop: CASSSTTGTSGRDTQYF. CDR3 DNA: TGCGCCAGCAGCTCAACGACTGGGACTAGCGGGAGGGATACGCAGTATTTT. The full variable domain, rest sourced from reference TRBV5-1 and TRBJ2-3, is KAGVTQTPRYLIKTRGQQVTLSCSPISGHRSVSWYQQTPGQGLQFLFEYFSETQRNKGNFPGRFSGRQFSNSRSEMNVSTLELGDSALYLCASSSTTGTSGRDTQYFGPGTRLTVL.